A single sample is the source of the 28 T cell receptor gamma chains below, sequenced in a study of intestinal T cells in coeliac disease. Genomic DNA came from ten approximately 4.8-µm formalin-fixed paraffin-embedded scrolls per case. The TRG library came from around 0.2 ug of biopsy DNA amplified with LymphoTrack primers. TCRdb re-identified clones in the multiplex PCR reads via CATT. Found here are around 260 gamma-chain clones, 48% of them singletons; the top ten hold over 40%. The source material was a duodenal biopsy. Receptor source: a human donor who served as a control with a normal duodenal biopsy, not a healthy volunteer.

In the case of this clone: A junction end diverges from the germline sequence, so it may reflect a read error. The chain links TRGV10 to TRGJ1 or TRGJ2. TRGV10 is recorded as an ORF, its role being uncertain. The CDR3 covers 9 residues. CDR3 bases: TGCGCGTGGGATCCTAAGAAACTCTTT. Translation: CAWDPKKLF.

The rearrangement uses TRGV9 and TRGJ1 or TRGJ2. Germline CDR1 and CDR2: GITISATS and ISYDGTV (reference sequence). With 1 base clipped from V and 10 bases from J, the junction kept 10 bases outside the gene matches. The CDR3 has 13 amino acids. CDR3 region: CALWEVLIIKKLF. CDR3 bases: TGTGCCTTGTGGGAGGTTCTTATTATAAAGAAACTCTTT.

This clone is termed hyperexpanded. In the same sample, other DNA sequences code for this CDR3. CDR3 amino acids: CAAWDYATPDTGWFKIF. CDR3 nucleotides: TGTGCTGCGTGGGATTATGCGACCCCTGACACTGGTTGGTTCAAGATATTT. The chain has TRGV10 and TRGJP1. TRGV10 is flagged as an ORF with uncertain function. CDR3 length: 17 residues. Trimming took 8 bases from V and 4 from J; bases not matched to a gene: 17.

By share, this clone ranks as hyperexpanded. The chain carries TRGV9 and TRGJ1 or TRGJ2. The V gene's germline CDR1 is GITISATS and CDR2 ISYDGTV (reference sequence). The CDR3 is 13 residues long. V shed 1 base, J shed 3 bases, and the junction held 3 bases outside the gene matches. Here the CDR3 reads CALWEVPYYKKLF. Written as DNA, the CDR3 is TGTGCCTTGTGGGAGGTACCTTATTATAAGAAACTCTTT.

The V call is TRGV4, the J call TRGJ1 or TRGJ2. The CDR3 is made up of 14 amino acids. Germline V gives CDR1 EGSTGY, CDR2 YDSYTSSV. Unmatched junction bases numbered 12, after V lost 0 bases and J lost 10 bases. Here the CDR3 reads CATWDGGPLIKKLF. The CDR3 bases are TGTGCCACCTGGGATGGGGGGCCTTTAATAAAGAAACTCTTT.

This clone has more than one count but fewer than ten. This DNA's translation differs at residue 13 from TCRdb's protein, which comes from a much larger clone; a read error is likely, and the protein shown is translated from the DNA. This chain connects TRGV3 to TRGJP2. Germline CDR1 and CDR2: VTNTFY and YDVSTARD (reference sequence). V shed 0 bases and J 2 bases; nucleotides not matched to a gene: 24. The length of the CDR3 is 22 residues. CDR3 sequence (DNA): TGTGCCACCTGGGACAGGCGCTCTGCTCCTGCCGACAGTACAAGTAGTGATTGGATCAAGACGTTT. This sequence encodes CATWDRRSAPADSTSSDWIKTF.

The V and J genes are TRGV3 and TRGJ1 or TRGJ2. J gave up 10 bases and V 12 bases, and 9 bases lay outside the gene matches. The CDR3 consists of 9 residues. CDR1 VTNTFY and CDR2 YDVSTARD come from the germline V gene (reference sequence). The CDR3 sequence: CADLRKKLF. The CDR3 DNA follows: TGTGCCGACCTGAGAAAGAAACTCTTT.

This chain joins TRGV10 and TRGJP1. TRGV10 is identified as an open reading frame with a role that is uncertain. V lost 8 bases, J lost 4 bases, and 8 bases stayed unmatched. The CDR3 length is 14 residues. CDR3 DNA: TGTGCTGCGTGGGATGGGATCACTGGTTGGTTCAAGATATTT. Protein sequence: CAAWDGITGWFKIF.

About this clone: The sample holds other DNA sequences that translate to the same CDR3. The chain has TRGV10 and TRGJ1 or TRGJ2. TRGV10 is given ORF status, its function remaining uncertain. Losses at the gene ends were 8 bases for V and 6 bases for J; bases not matched to a gene: 14. The CDR3 covers 14 residues. The CDR3 bases are TGTGCTGCGTGGGATTATATATATCTTTATAAGAAACTCTTT. This gives the protein CAAWDYIYLYKKLF.

With respect to this clone: This is likely an artifact of a read error, given a far larger clone one base away. The same CDR3 also results from other DNA sequences found in this sample. The V gene is TRGV3, the J gene TRGJ1 or TRGJ2. This CDR3 has 13 amino acids. Germline V gene lookup returns CDR1 VTNTFY and CDR2 YDVSTARD (reference sequence). This CDR3 reads CATWDRPYYKKLF. CDR3 bases: TGTGCCACCTGGGACAGGCCTTATTACAAGAAACTCTTT.

The J gene is TRGJP1, the V gene TRGV3. CDR1 is VTNTFY, CDR2 YDVSTARD, per germline (reference sequence). J gave up 1 base and V 5 bases, and 4 bases lay outside the gene matches. The CDR3 has 14 amino acids. CDR3 bases: TGTGCCACCTGGGCGGTTACCACTGGTTGGTTCAAGATATTT. Its protein product is CATWAVTTGWFKIF.

The table lists this clone with a few counts. This rearrangement joins TRGV4 to TRGJ1 or TRGJ2. CDR3 size: 15 residues. V shed 5 bases, J shed 6 bases, and the junction held 16 bases outside the gene matches. CDR1 and CDR2 (germline): EGSTGY, YDSYTSSV. CDR3 region: CATWAKPMIIYKKLF. CDR3 nucleotide sequence: TGTGCCACCTGGGCAAAGCCGATGATTATTTATAAGAAACTCTTT.

This clone was found a few times. Since a much larger clone is just one base distant, this may be a read error. Other nucleotide sequences in the sample specify the same CDR3. The J gene is TRGJ1 or TRGJ2, the V gene TRGV10. TRGV10 is assigned to the ORF class and has an uncertain function. This CDR3 has 13 residues. V dropped 8 bases and J dropped 9; count of bases not matched to a gene: 14. The CDR3 here is CAAWDYSLFKKLF. CDR3 sequence (DNA): TGTGCTGCGTGGGATTACTCTCTGTTTAAGAAACTCTTT.

The rearrangement links TRGV11 to TRGJ1 or TRGJ2. TRGV11 belongs to the ORF category, with a function that is uncertain. With 8 bases clipped from V and 6 bases from J, the junction kept 7 bases outside the gene matches. The CDR3 is 12 amino acids. The CDR3: CACWTGGYKKLF. As DNA, the CDR3 is TGTGCCTGCTGGACGGGGGGTTATAAGAAACTCTTT.

On this clone: At one of its ends the junction is not consistent with the germline gene, which may arise from a read error. The chain couples TRGV3 to TRGJ1 or TRGJ2. The CDR3 consists of 14 residues. In germline, CDR1 is VTNTFY, CDR2 YDVSTARD (reference sequence). CDR3 sequence (DNA): TGTGCCACCTGGGAGGTCCGTCTTATTTATAGGAAACTCTTT. Amino acid sequence: CATWEVRLIYRKLF.

The rearrangement joins TRGV4 to TRGJ1 or TRGJ2. The CDR3 loop spans 13 amino acids. J lost 2 bases, V lost 8 bases, and 9 bases had no gene match. The germline CDR1 and CDR2 sequences are EGSTGY and YDSYTSSV. The CDR3 bases are TGTGCCACCTTGGGATTGGATTATTATAAGAAACTCTTT. This sequence encodes CATLGLDYYKKLF.

A word on this clone: This clone may be a read error of a much larger clone one base away. Other DNA sequences in the same sample also yield this CDR3. The genes are TRGV3 and TRGJ1 or TRGJ2. In germline, CDR1 is VTNTFY, CDR2 YDVSTARD (reference sequence). The CDR3 has 13 residues. For the CDR3, the DNA is TGTGCCACCTGGGACAGAAATTATTATAAGAAGCTCTTT. Amino acid sequence: CATWDRNYYKKLF.

The chain uses TRGV3 and TRGJP2. The CDR3 sequence is 17 residues long. Germline CDR1 and CDR2: VTNTFY and YDVSTARD (reference sequence). J was trimmed by 3 bases and V by 0 bases; bases with no gene match: 10. CDR3 nucleotide sequence: TGTGCCACCTGGGACAGGCCGGGGGTTTGTAGTGATTGGATCAAGACGTTT. Its translation is CATWDRPGVCSDWIKTF.

This clone was seen only a few times. With only one base between it and a far larger clone, this is likely a read error. Within the sample, other DNA sequences also encode this same CDR3. The chain is built from TRGV10 and TRGJP1. TRGV10 is marked as an open reading frame, function uncertain. V lost 8 bases to trimming and J lost 8 bases; unmatched junction nucleotides: 12. This CDR3 has 14 amino acids. Written as DNA, the CDR3 is TGTGCTGCGTGGGATTATTTCACCGGTTGGTTCAAGATATTT. It translates to CAAWDYFTGWFKIF.

This clone showed up just a few times. A much larger clone lies one base from this, so it may be a read error. The chain has TRGV3 and TRGJP2. V lost 0 bases and J lost 2; bases outside the gene matches: 24. CDR1 is VTNTFY, CDR2 YDVSTARD, per germline (reference sequence). The CDR3 covers 22 residues. CDR3 DNA sequence: TGTGCCACCTGGGACAGGCGCTTTGCTCCTGCCGACAATACAAGTAGTGATTGGATCAAGACGTTT. Amino acid sequence: CATWDRRFAPADNTSSDWIKTF.

Within the sample, this clone is hyperexpanded. This rearrangement joins TRGV8 to TRGJ1 or TRGJ2. The junction had 9 bases not matched to a gene; V was cut back by 4 bases and J by 3 bases. The CDR3 sequence is 14 residues long. In germline, CDR1 is VENAVY, CDR2 YDSYNSRV. In nucleotides, the CDR3 is TGTGCCACCTGGGACTTTTCGTTTTATTATAAGAAACTCTTT. This codes for CATWDFSFYYKKLF.

This clone was counted only a few times. V and J are TRGV4 and TRGJ1 or TRGJ2. The CDR3 runs 12 residues. V shed 12 bases and J 5 bases; nucleotides not matched to a gene: 13. Germline V CDR1 and CDR2: EGSTGY, YDSYTSSV. CDR3 residues: CAHLGWNYKKLF. The CDR3 nucleotides are TGTGCCCACCTGGGATGGAATTATAAGAAACTCTTT.

This clone is large. The V and J genes are TRGV4 and TRGJP2. With V trimmed by 5 bases and J by 4 bases, 4 bases remained unmatched. Germline CDR1 and CDR2: EGSTGY and YDSYTSSV. The CDR3 is 13 amino acids. The CDR3 DNA reads as TGTGCCACCTGGGTCAATAGTGATTGGATCAAGACGTTT. Translation gives CATWVNSDWIKTF.

This clone came up a few times. TCRdb assigns this DNA the protein of a much larger clone, which departs from its translation at residue 3; this likely reflects a read error, and the protein shown comes from translating the DNA. The chain uses TRGV3 and TRGJ1 or TRGJ2. The CDR3 is 13 residues long. The germline V gene encodes CDR1 VTNTFY and CDR2 YDVSTARD (reference sequence). DNA for the CDR3: TGTGCCGCCTGGGACAGGCCTTATTATAAGAAACTCTTT. Translated: CAAWDRPYYKKLF.

This rearrangement joins TRGV4 to TRGJ1 or TRGJ2. V gave up 5 bases and J gave up 8 bases; unmatched junction bases: 15. Germline CDR1 is EGSTGY and CDR2 is YDSYTSSV. CDR3 length equals 14 residues. CDR3 DNA sequence: TGTGCCACCTGGGGATGGGGGGCCTTTAATAAGAAACTCTTT. Translating gives CATWGWGAFNKKLF.

Comments on this clone: Just one base apart from a much larger clone, this may be a read error. The chain has TRGV5 and TRGJ1 or TRGJ2. The CDR3 extends over 11 amino acids. CDR1 is VINAFY, CDR2 YDVSNSKD, per germline. For the CDR3, the DNA is TGCGCCACCTGGGAGAGACGTAAGAAACTCTTT. Protein: CATWERRKKLF.

The V gene is TRGV8, the J gene TRGJ1 or TRGJ2. The germline V gene encodes CDR1 VENAVY and CDR2 YDSYNSRV. The CDR3 spans 12 residues. The CDR3 is CAPGMSYYKKLF. CDR3 DNA sequence: TGTGCACCTGGGATGTCCTATTATAAGAAACTCTTT.

This clone was counted only a few times. Just one base apart from a much larger clone, this may be a read error. The sample holds other DNA sequences that translate to the same CDR3. The chain is built from TRGV10 and TRGJ1 or TRGJ2. TRGV10 is labeled an ORF, and its function is uncertain. There are 10 residues in the CDR3. The CDR3 protein is CAAWLYKKLF. CDR3 DNA sequence: TGTGCCGCGTGGCTATATAAGAAACTCTTT.